This T cell receptor beta chain was sequenced during a study of blood T cell repertoires in COVID-19. Study as a whole: The United States, Italy and Spain were the sources of the acute and convalescent COVID-19 samples.

In terms of age and location, participants ranged from roughly 18 to 100 years and lived in approximately 26 US areas. Original data processing: Counts of nucleated cells, estimated from reference gene primer amplification, were obtained. Produced via immunoSEQ multiplex PCR; TCRdb's table is partial and in-frame only. V and J calls and clone size follow that table, whereas D and trimming were derived from the DNA. The sample holds roughly 150,000 clones, approximately 82% seen once. The sequence was obtained from a man aged 60 to 75 who had recovered from COVID-19. The sequenced sample consisted of PBMCs or T cells enriched from blood (not recorded which).

The CDR3 DNA reads as TGTGCCAGCAGTTACACCGGACCAGGGGGGGCCAACGTCCTGACTTTC. It is translated as CASSYTGPGGANVLTF. The J gene is TRBJ2-6, the V gene TRBV6-5, with D possibly matching TRBD1 (5 bases). Trimming took off 2 bases at V and 4 bases at J, with 12 bases between the two ends. Germline CDR1 reads MNHEY; CDR2 reads SVGAGI. The CDR3 sequence is 16 residues long.